These 8 T cell receptor beta chains originate from one sample sequenced in a study of blood T cell repertoires in COVID-19. Repertoires were generated with immunoSEQ multiplex PCR, while TCRdb's copy carries only in-frame clones and drops some. The sample contains roughly 230,000 clones, around 83% of which appear only once. The sequencing input was peripheral blood. The receptors were gathered from a woman aged 45-65 years with acute or convalescent COVID-19.

This clone was picked up many times. The chain is built from TRBV7-2 and TRBJ1-6, with 9 bases matching TRBD1. Germline-derived CDR1 and CDR2 are SGHTA and FQGNSA. This CDR3 region has 15 residues. Trimming at V came to 5 bases and at J to 9 bases, leaving 8 bases not matched to a gene. The CDR3 DNA sequence: TGTGCCAGCAGCGCCGGGACAGGGTATTCTTCACCCCTCCACTTT. Translating it yields CASSAGTGYSSPLHF.

V gene TRBV27 combines with J gene TRBJ1-2, with 8 bases identical to TRBD1. V gave up 6 bases and J gave up 8 bases; unmatched junction bases: 8. The V gene's germline CDR1 is MNHEY and CDR2 SMNVEV (reference sequence). The CDR3 is 13 amino acids. CDR3 sequence reads: CASRADRAKGYTF. The CDR3 DNA reads TGTGCCAGCAGGGCGGACAGGGCAAAGGGCTACACCTTC.

This rearrangement joins TRBV4-2 to TRBJ2-7, with 10 positions matching TRBD2. Germline-derived CDR1 and CDR2 are LGHNA and YNFKEQ. CDR3 length: 16 amino acids. Unmatched junction bases numbered 2, after V lost 0 bases and J lost 0 bases. The CDR3 sequence is CASSQESSGGSYEQYF. DNA for the CDR3: TGTGCCAGCAGCCAAGAATCTAGCGGGGGCTCCTACGAGCAGTACTTC.

This clone was seen a few times. The rearrangement uses TRBV19 and TRBJ1-6; TRBD1 might be the D (6 bases). Germline CDR1 LNHDA, CDR2 SQIVND (reference sequence). The CDR3 contains 14 residues. The ends were cut back, 5 bases at V and 9 bases at J, with 14 bases in the middle. CDR3 in DNA: TGTGCCAGTAGTCCAAGACAGGCTACTTCACCCCTCCACTTT. Translated, it gives CASSPRQATSPLHF.

The chain carries TRBV1 and TRBJ2-7; the D call of TRBD2 is as the table states it, not checked on the DNA. TRBV1 is deemed a pseudogene. The CDR3 contains 14 residues. This CDR3 reads CTSSQDRTCLEQYF. The CDR3, as DNA: TGCACCAGCAGCCAAGATCGCACTTGTCTGGAGCAGTACTTC.

The V gene is TRBV5-8, the J gene TRBJ2-1; 9 bases line up with TRBD1. The CDR3 totals 15 residues. After removal of 2 bases from V and 10 bases from J, the junction contained 10 bases not matched to a gene. Germline values: CDR1 SGHTS, CDR2 YDEGEE. The CDR3 nucleotides read TGTGCCAGCAGCTTAGGACAGGGGTCAAGAAACGAGCAGTTCTTC. This sequence encodes CASSLGQGSRNEQFF.

This chain uses TRBV7-2 with TRBJ2-5, with 9 bases identical to TRBD1. V was pared by 5 bases and J by 5 bases, with 9 bases of the junction left unmatched. Germline V gene data show CDR1 as SGHTA and CDR2 as FQGNSA. CDR3 length: 15 residues. The CDR3 loop reads CASSTGTGRRETQYF. For the CDR3, the DNA is TGTGCCAGCAGCACCGGGACAGGGCGGCGGGAGACCCAGTACTTC.

The chain carries TRBV10-3 and TRBJ2-1; 16 nucleotides align to TRBD2. V gave up 0 bases and J gave up 4 bases; unmatched junction bases: 0. The length of the CDR3 is 17 residues. The V gene's germline CDR1 is ENHRY and CDR2 SYGVKD. CDR3 nucleotide sequence: TGTGCCATCAGTGAGTCGGGACTAGCGGGGGGGTACAATGAGCAGTTCTTC. Its translation: CAISESGLAGGYNEQFF.